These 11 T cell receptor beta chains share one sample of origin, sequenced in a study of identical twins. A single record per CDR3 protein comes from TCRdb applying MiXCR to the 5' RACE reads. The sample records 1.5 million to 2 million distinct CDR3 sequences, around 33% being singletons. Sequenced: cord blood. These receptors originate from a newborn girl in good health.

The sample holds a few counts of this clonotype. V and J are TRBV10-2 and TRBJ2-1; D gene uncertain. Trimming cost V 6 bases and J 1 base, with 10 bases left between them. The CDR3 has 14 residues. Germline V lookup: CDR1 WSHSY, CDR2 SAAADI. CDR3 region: CASREPTSYNEQFF. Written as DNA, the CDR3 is TGCGCCAGCAGGGAGCCCACGTCCTACAATGAGCAGTTCTTC.

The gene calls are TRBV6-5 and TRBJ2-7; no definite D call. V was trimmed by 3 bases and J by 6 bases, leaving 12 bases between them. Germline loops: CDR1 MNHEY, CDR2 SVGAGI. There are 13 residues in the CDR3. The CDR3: CASSYYQESEQYF. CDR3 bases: TGTGCCAGCAGTTATTATCAGGAATCCGAGCAGTACTTC.

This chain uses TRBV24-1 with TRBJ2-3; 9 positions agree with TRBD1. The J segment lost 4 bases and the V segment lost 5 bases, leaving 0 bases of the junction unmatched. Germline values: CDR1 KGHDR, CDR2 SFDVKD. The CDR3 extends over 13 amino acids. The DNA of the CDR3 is TGTGCCACCAGTGGGGACAGGGCAGATACGCAGTATTTT. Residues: CATSGDRADTQYF.

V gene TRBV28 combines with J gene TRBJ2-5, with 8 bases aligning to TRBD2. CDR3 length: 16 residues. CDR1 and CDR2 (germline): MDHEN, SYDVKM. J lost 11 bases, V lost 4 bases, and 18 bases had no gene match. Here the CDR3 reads CASSSGGASRRDEQYF. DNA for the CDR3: TGTGCCAGCAGTTCCGGGGGGGCTAGCCGTCGCGATGAGCAGTACTTC. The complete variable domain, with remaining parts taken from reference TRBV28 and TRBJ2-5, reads DVKVTQSSRYLVKRTGEKVFLECVQDMDHENMFWYRQDPGLGLRLIYFSYDVKMKEKGDIPEGYSVSREKKERFSLILESASTNQTSMYLCASSSGGASRRDEQYFGPGTRLLVL.

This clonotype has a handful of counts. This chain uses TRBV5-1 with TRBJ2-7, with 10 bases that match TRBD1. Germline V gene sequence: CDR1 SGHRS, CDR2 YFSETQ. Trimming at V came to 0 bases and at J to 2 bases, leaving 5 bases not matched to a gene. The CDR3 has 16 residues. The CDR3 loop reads CASSLDGQGGPYEQYF. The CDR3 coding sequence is TGCGCCAGCAGCTTGGATGGACAGGGGGGTCCCTACGAGCAGTACTTC. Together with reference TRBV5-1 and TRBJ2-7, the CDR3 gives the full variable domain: KAGVTQTPRYLIKTRGQQVTLSCSPISGHRSVSWYQQTPGQGLQFLFEYFSETQRNKGNFPGRFSGRQFSNSRSEMNVSTLELGDSALYLCASSLDGQGGPYEQYFGPGTRLTVT.

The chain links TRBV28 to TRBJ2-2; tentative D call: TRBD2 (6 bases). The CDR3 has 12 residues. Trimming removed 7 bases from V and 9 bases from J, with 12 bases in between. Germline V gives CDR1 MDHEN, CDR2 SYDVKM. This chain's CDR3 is CASTTSPRELFF. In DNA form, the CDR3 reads TGTGCCAGCACGACTAGTCCCCGGGAGCTGTTTTTT.

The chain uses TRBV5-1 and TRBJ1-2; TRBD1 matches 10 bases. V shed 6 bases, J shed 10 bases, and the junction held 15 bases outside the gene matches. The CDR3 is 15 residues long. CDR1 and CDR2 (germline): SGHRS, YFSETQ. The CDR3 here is CASTSVSGTGAVYTF. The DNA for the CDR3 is TGCGCCAGCACCTCGGTCTCCGGGACAGGGGCGGTCTACACCTTC.

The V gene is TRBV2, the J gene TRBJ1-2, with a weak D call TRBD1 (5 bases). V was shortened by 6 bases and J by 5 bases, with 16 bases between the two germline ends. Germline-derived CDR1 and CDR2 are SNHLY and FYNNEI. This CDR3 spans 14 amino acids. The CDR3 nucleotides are TGTGCCAGCAGCAACATGAGGGGCGAATATGGCTACACCTTC. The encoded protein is CASSNMRGEYGYTF.

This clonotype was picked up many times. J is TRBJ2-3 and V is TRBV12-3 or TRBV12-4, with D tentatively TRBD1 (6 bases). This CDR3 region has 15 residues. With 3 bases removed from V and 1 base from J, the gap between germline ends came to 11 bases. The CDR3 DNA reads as TGTGCCAGCAGTTTTGGTGGGGGCGGCACAGATACGCAGTATTTT. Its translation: CASSFGGGGTDTQYF.

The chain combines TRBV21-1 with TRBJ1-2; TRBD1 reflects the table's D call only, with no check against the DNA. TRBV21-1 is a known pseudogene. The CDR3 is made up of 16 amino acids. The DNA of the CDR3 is TGTGCCAGCAGCAGGCCCCGGACAGCCGATAACTATGGCTACACCTTC. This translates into CASSRPRTADNYGYTF.

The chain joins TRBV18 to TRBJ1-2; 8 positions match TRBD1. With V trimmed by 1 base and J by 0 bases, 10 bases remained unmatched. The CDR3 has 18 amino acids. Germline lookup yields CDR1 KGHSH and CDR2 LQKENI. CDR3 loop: CASSPRTLSGGSNYGYTF. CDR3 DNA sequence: TGTGCCAGCTCACCACGGACTCTCTCAGGGGGCTCTAACTATGGCTACACCTTC.